The clone carrying this TCR beta chain was seen a handful of times. Its specificity is not known. This entry belongs to a study of type 1 regulatory T cells. Across the whole study: T-allo10 is an in vitro-generated, Tr1-enriched CD4 T cell product specific for alloantigen. General study points: Tr1 cells had a more restricted TCR repertoire than non-Tr1 cells.

TCRdb used MiXCR to reprocess the reads, holding one entry per CDR3 protein. The top ten hold roughly 35% of the sample, which has about 5,000 distinct CDR3 sequences, around 26% seen once. There are 14 residues in the CDR3. The V gene end was trimmed by 6 bases and the J gene end by 7 bases; junction bases not matched to a gene: 8. Germline CDR1 and CDR2: MDHEN and SYDVKM. This clonotype was sampled from a human donor in good health. What was sequenced was cultured type 1 regulatory T (Tr1) cells, either the whole culture or a sorted fraction (not recorded which). This rearrangement joins TRBV28 to TRBJ1-5, with TRBD1 matching 8 bases. CDR3 region: CASRSGQGIQPQHF. Here the CDR3 DNA reads TGTGCCAGCAGAAGCGGACAGGGCATCCAGCCCCAGCATTTT.